This is a list of T cell receptor beta chains from one sample in a study of T cells in Graves' hyperthyroidism and ophthalmopathy. In TCRdb, the multiplex PCR reads were re-called with MiXCR into one record per CDR3 protein. The sample includes 500,000 to 650,000 distinct CDR3 sequences, around 15% of them seen just once. The sequencing input was blood. All receptors derive from a woman in her forties with Graves' hyperthyroidism. Each CDR3 is given with its conserved first and last residue. A D gene is named only where the DNA matches it firmly. A clone size is listed for some rows: how often the clone was seen (once, few, many), or a class if it is expanded.

V gene,D gene,J gene,clone size,CDR3 protein,CDR3 DNA
TRBV9,TRBD1,TRBJ2-1,many,CASSDRGTYNEQFF,TGTGCCAGCTCGGACAGGGGGACCTACAATGAGCAGTTCTTC
TRBV28,TRBD1,TRBJ2-1,many,CASSWAGQGTYNEQFF,TGTGCCAGCAGTTGGGCGGGACAGGGGACCTACAATGAGCAGTTCTTC
TRBV30,TRBD2,TRBJ2-7,many,CAWSLTSGRAQQYF,TGTGCCTGGAGTTTAACTAGCGGGAGGGCCCAGCAGTACTTC
TRBV19,TRBD2,TRBJ2-2,.,CASSTSIAGGPGTGELFF,TGTGCCAGTAGTACTTCCATAGCGGGAGGGCCGGGCACCGGGGAGCTGTTTTTT
TRBV19,.,TRBJ1-2,few,CASSIASDSYGYTF,TGTGCCAGTAGTATAGCTTCGGACAGCTATGGCTACACCTTC
TRBV7-9,.,TRBJ2-3,few,CASSSPTGLGTDTQYF,TGTGCCAGCAGCAGCCCGACAGGTCTTGGCACAGATACGCAGTATTTT
TRBV20-1,.,TRBJ2-3,.,CSSTLGVGAQYF,TGCAGTTCCACCCTGGGGGTAGGTGCGCAGTATTTT
TRBV28,.,TRBJ2-6,few,CASSRRHPGANVLTF,TGTGCCAGCAGTAGACGGCACCCTGGGGCCAACGTCCTGACTTTC
TRBV5-1,.,TRBJ2-5,.,CASSLRHGPQETQYF,TGCGCCAGCAGCTTGAGGCACGGCCCCCAAGAGACCCAGTACTTC
TRBV7-2,.,TRBJ2-5,many,CASKRGDQETQYF,TGTGCCAGTAAGAGGGGGGACCAAGAGACCCAGTACTTC
TRBV6-1,TRBD1,TRBJ2-7,many,CASSKDRSSYEQYF,TGTGCCAGCAGTAAGGACAGGAGCTCCTACGAGCAGTACTTC
TRBV15,.,TRBJ1-2,.,CATSRDRGRTGYGYTF,TGTGCCACCAGCAGAGATCGTGGGAGAACGGGGTATGGCTACACCTTC
TRBV11-2,.,TRBJ2-3,many,CASGVADTQYF,TGTGCCAGCGGTGTAGCAGATACGCAGTATTTT
TRBV10-3,.,TRBJ1-3,.,CAISEGSAMGPLSGNTIYF,TGTGCCATCAGTGAAGGGTCTGCCATGGGGCCCCTCTCTGGAAACACCATATATTTT
TRBV6-1,TRBD1,TRBJ1-5,.,CASTPGQGAGQPQHF,TGTGCCAGCACTCCGGGACAGGGGGCGGGACAGCCCCAGCATTTT
TRBV20-1,.,TRBJ1-2,few,CSAPPGGGSGGYTF,TGCAGTGCCCCCCCAGGCGGGGGGTCAGGAGGCTACACCTTC
TRBV12-3/TRBV12-4,.,TRBJ1-5,many,CASRFAPGQPQHF,TGTGCCAGCAGATTTGCCCCAGGTCAGCCCCAGCATTTT
TRBV20-1,.,TRBJ1-5,.,CSAVRGAYNQPQHF,TGCAGTGCTGTCCGCGGGGCCTACAATCAGCCCCAGCATTTT
TRBV5-1,TRBD1,TRBJ2-7,few,CASSWGQAESYEQYF,TGCGCCAGCAGCTGGGGACAGGCAGAATCCTACGAGCAGTACTTC
TRBV2,TRBD1,TRBJ2-7,many,CAGSGQGAYEQYF,TGTGCCGGATCGGGACAGGGGGCCTACGAGCAGTACTTC
TRBV2,.,TRBJ2-5,many,CASSEDRYQETQYF,TGTGCCAGCAGTGAAGACAGATACCAAGAGACCCAGTACTTC
TRBV3-1,.,TRBJ1-2,many,CASSPTGYGYTF,TGTGCCAGCAGCCCTACAGGCTATGGCTACACCTTC
TRBV7-2,TRBD1,TRBJ1-6,many,CASSLKGGVGSPLHF,TGTGCCAGCAGCTTAAAAGGGGGCGTAGGGTCACCCCTCCACTTT
TRBV27,.,TRBJ1-2,many,CASSFSRGPNYGYTF,TGTGCCAGCAGTTTTAGTCGGGGCCCTAACTATGGCTACACCTTC
TRBV3-1,TRBD1,TRBJ1-6,many,CASSQVLGQSSNSPLHF,TGTGCCAGCAGCCAAGTCCTGGGACAGAGTTCTAATTCACCCCTCCACTTT
TRBV20-1,TRBD2,TRBJ2-5,many,CSARGLAGGDKTQYF,TGCAGTGCTAGGGGACTAGCGGGAGGGGACAAGACCCAGTACTTC
TRBV28,.,TRBJ2-3,.,CASSLHTGLDAQYF,TGTGCCAGCAGCCTACATACAGGACTGGATGCGCAGTATTTT
TRBV7-2,.,TRBJ2-7,many,CATSQGNSYEQYF,TGTGCCACCAGCCAGGGGAATTCCTACGAGCAGTACTTC
TRBV3-1,TRBD2,TRBJ2-1,many,CASSQDQTSGYYNEQFF,TGTGCCAGCAGCCAAGACCAGACTAGCGGTTACTACAATGAGCAGTTCTTC
TRBV7-2,.,TRBJ2-2,many,CASSSGGARGGELFF,TGTGCCAGCAGCTCAGGGGGGGCGCGTGGCGGGGAGCTGTTTTTT
TRBV5-1,.,TRBJ2-7,few,CASSPRLEVSREQYF,TGCGCCAGCAGCCCGAGACTAGAGGTTTCGAGGGAGCAGTACTTC
TRBV18,.,TRBJ1-1,many,CASSPRDTGTEAFF,TGTGCCAGCTCACCCCGGGACACGGGGACTGAAGCTTTCTTT
TRBV7-2,TRBD2,TRBJ2-3,many,CASSLSGSGTSTDTQYF,TGTGCCAGCAGCTTAAGTGGTAGCGGGACTAGCACAGATACGCAGTATTTT
TRBV29-1,.,TRBJ2-1,many,CSVEQGGNEQFF,TGCAGCGTTGAGCAGGGAGGAAATGAGCAGTTCTTC
TRBV12-3/TRBV12-4,.,TRBJ2-6,many,CASSSHEGTGANVLTF,TGTGCCAGCAGTTCTCACGAGGGAACTGGGGCCAACGTCCTGACTTTC
TRBV12-3/TRBV12-4,TRBD1,TRBJ1-2,many,CASSSAGTGATGYTF,TGTGCCAGCAGTTCTGCCGGGACAGGGGCGACTGGCTACACCTTC
TRBV15,TRBD2,TRBJ2-2,.,CATSRDRLAVTGELFF,TGTGCCACCAGCAGAGATAGACTAGCGGTGACCGGGGAGCTGTTTTTT
TRBV3-1,.,TRBJ2-1,many,CASSQGEPYNEQFF,TGTGCCAGCAGCCAAGGGGAACCCTACAATGAGCAGTTCTTC
TRBV12-3/TRBV12-4,TRBD1,TRBJ1-5,.,CASSFSGTGGSLNQPQHF,TGTGCCAGCAGTTTCTCCGGGACAGGGGGCTCTTTGAATCAGCCCCAGCATTTT
TRBV5-6,.,TRBJ1-5,.,CASSLQGRDQPQHF,TGTGCCAGCAGCTTGCAGGGAAGGGATCAGCCCCAGCATTTT
TRBV28,TRBD2,TRBJ2-3,many,CASSEKVLLAGPTDTQYF,TGTGCCAGCAGCGAAAAAGTCTTACTAGCGGGCCCCACAGATACGCAGTATTTT
TRBV7-2,.,TRBJ2-7,many,CASSTTRTGTYEQYF,TGTGCCAGCAGCACAACCCGCACAGGTACCTACGAGCAGTACTTC
TRBV30,.,TRBJ1-2,many,CAWTPLGYGYTF,TGTGCCTGGACACCCCTGGGGTATGGCTACACCTTC
TRBV2,.,TRBJ2-5,few,CASRNTKETQYF,TGTGCCAGCAGGAACACGAAAGAGACCCAGTACTTC
TRBV6-1,.,TRBJ2-5,many,CASSDGRGLWETQYF,TGTGCCAGCAGTGATGGGAGGGGGCTTTGGGAGACCCAGTACTTC